What follows is one T cell receptor (beta chain) and its context. The target antigen is unknown. The data stem from a study of siplizumab effects on memory and regulatory T cells. Study-wide results and limits: Roughly 75-96% of proliferating CD4+ or CD8+ clones lacked an assignable naive or memory phenotype. Memory cells that were CD4+ and unstimulated gave rise to alloreactive sequences, which siplizumab significantly reduced. Sequences below about 10^-5 frequency were poorly captured, and few alloreactive clones mapped to unstimulated subsets.

Assay: immunoSEQ multiplex PCR; the TCRdb copy retains only in-frame clones and omits some. The sample carries roughly 56,000 clones, approximately 95% recorded once. This CDR3 is 14 amino acids long. Germline V gene sequence: CDR1 MNHNS, CDR2 SASEGT. The V gene lost 5 bases and the J gene lost 2 bases, with 13 bases spanning the gap. The sample comprised CD8+ T cells sorted from blood. The rearrangement links TRBV6-1 to TRBJ2-7; no clear D. This TCR was sampled from a human donor in good health. The CDR3 here is CASSQRTAAYEQYF. CDR3 DNA sequence: TGTGCCAGCAGTCAAAGGACGGCTGCCTACGAGCAGTACTTC.